The rows below give T cell receptor beta chains drawn from one sample of a study of shared clonotypes between healthy human individuals. The repertoire was sequenced with immunoSEQ multiplex PCR; TCRdb's copy has only in-frame clones and lacks some. This sample has about 2.3 million clones; 85% to 95% occur once, and the top ten carry about 0.36%. Sequencing used naive CD4+ T cells from PBMCs. The source of these receptors is a young man in good health. Some clones in this sample may be carry-over from other donors' samples. Each CDR3 is given with its conserved first and last residue. D genes are given only for firm matches. Where a row states a size, it is once, few, many or the class of an expanded clone; other rows omit it.

TRBJ2-5	.	few	TRBV18	TGTGCCAGCTCACCCCAGATCCGGGAAGAGACCCAGTACTTC	CASSPQIREETQYF
TRBJ2-7	.	.	TRBV7-2	TGTGCCAGCAGCTTAGCGCTCCACGGTGCCTACGAGCAGTACTTC	CASSLALHGAYEQYF
TRBJ2-3	.	.	TRBV5-1	TGCGCCAGCAGTTGGGGCGGAGGCACAGATACGCAGTATTTT	CASSWGGGTDTQYF
TRBJ2-1	TRBD2	.	TRBV25-1	TGTGCCAGCAGTGGATGGACTAGCGGGAGGACCCCCTACAATGAGCAGTTCTTC	CASSGWTSGRTPYNEQFF
TRBJ1-5	TRBD1	.	TRBV7-9	TGTGCCAGCAGCGACGACAGGGGGGACCAGCCCCAGCATTTT	CASSDDRGDQPQHF
TRBJ2-5	.	.	TRBV4-3	TGCGCCAGCAGCCAAGGGATGGGGGAGACCCAGTACTTC	CASSQGMGETQYF
TRBJ1-2	.	.	TRBV28	TGTGCCAGCAGTTTTGCAGGAAGGTATGGCTACACCTTC	CASSFAGRYGYTF
TRBJ1-4	TRBD1	.	TRBV5-1	TGCGCCAGCAGCATGGGCTCGGGACAGGGAAATGAAAAACTGTTTTTT	CASSMGSGQGNEKLFF
TRBJ2-1	TRBD2	.	TRBV28	TGTGCCAGCACCTCCCGGGAGGCGGGAGCCTACAATGAGCAGTTCTTC	CASTSREAGAYNEQFF
TRBJ1-2	.	.	TRBV5-6	TGTGCCAGCAGCTTGAGGGCTAGGGACTATGGCTACACCTTC	CASSLRARDYGYTF
TRBJ1-2	TRBD1	.	TRBV27	TGTGCCAGCAGTTACAGACAGGGGCTCGGCGGCTACACCTTC	CASSYRQGLGGYTF
TRBJ2-3	TRBD2	.	TRBV10-3	TGTGCCATCAGCCCGTTAGAGACTAGCGGGAGTTCCAGAGATACGCAGTATTTT	CAISPLETSGSSRDTQYF
TRBJ2-3	TRBD2	.	TRBV7-2	TGTGCCAGCAGCCCACGGACTAGCGGGAGTGCAGATACGCAGTATTTT	CASSPRTSGSADTQYF
TRBJ2-4	.	.	TRBV15	TGTGCCACCAGCAGAGAAAACATTCAGTACTTC	CATSRENIQYF
TRBJ2-1	TRBD2	.	TRBV13	TGTGCCAGCAGCCCCGGGACTAGCCGGAACAATGAGCAGTTCTTC	CASSPGTSRNNEQFF
TRBJ1-1	TRBD1	.	TRBV7-9	TGTGCCAGCAGCCCGCGACAGGGAATGAACACTGAAGCTTTCTTT	CASSPRQGMNTEAFF
TRBJ2-5	TRBD2	.	TRBV5-6	TGTGCCAGCAGCTTACGACTAGCGGGAGAGGAGACCCAGTACTTC	CASSLRLAGEETQYF
TRBJ2-3	TRBD2	.	TRBV6-1	TGTGCCAGCCACTCAGTAGCGGGAGAAGATACGCAGTATTTT	CASHSVAGEDTQYF
TRBJ2-5	TRBD2	.	TRBV7-8	TGTGCCAGCAGCTCCGATCTTCCTAGCGGGAGAGGGACCCAGTACTTC	CASSSDLPSGRGTQYF
TRBJ2-7	.	.	TRBV5-1	TGCGCCAGCAGCTTGGAGGGAGAGGCCTACGAGCAGTACTTC	CASSLEGEAYEQYF
TRBJ2-7	TRBD2	.	TRBV5-1	TGCGCCAGCAGCTTGGACGGCGGGGGTTTGAGCTACGAGCAGTACTTC	CASSLDGGGLSYEQYF
TRBJ2-5	.	.	TRBV28	TGTGCCAGCGGGGTCGCCATAGAGACCCAGTACTTC	CASGVAIETQYF